These 10 T cell receptor beta chains were sequenced from one sample in a study of blood T cell repertoires in COVID-19 (TCRdb year 2020). Preparation of the library involved the immunoSEQ multiplex PCR assay. This immuneACCESS table, as held by TCRdb, lists in-frame sequences with V and J called but not all clones. Of the missing ones, under half trace to an unresolved V gene in checked studies; the others have no known cause. In all, the sample holds some 150,000 clones, and around 79% of those were seen once. The ten largest clones add up to approximately 5% of the sample. The sequenced sample consisted of peripheral blood. The receptors stem from a woman aged 70-85 years with COVID-19, enrolled during active disease.

The chain recombines TRBV30 with TRBJ2-3, with 11 bases lining up with TRBD2. Looked up from germline, CDR1 is GTSNPN and CDR2 is SVGIG (reference sequence). The CDR3 totals 14 residues. J lost 2 bases, V lost 5 bases, and 3 bases had no gene match. CDR3 residues: CAWASGGYTDTQYF. In DNA form, the CDR3 reads TGTGCCTGGGCTAGCGGGGGGTACACAGATACGCAGTATTTT. Based on the CDR3 plus reference TRBV30 and TRBJ2-3, the full variable domain is SQTIHQWPATLVQPVGSPLSLECTVEGTSNPNLYWYRQAAGRGLQLLFYSVGIGQISSEVPQNLSASRPQDRQFILSSKKLLLSDSGFYLCAWASGGYTDTQYFGPGTRLTVL.

This chain connects TRBV6-6 to TRBJ1-2; 10 bases fit TRBD1. The CDR3 sequence is 15 residues long. CDR1 is MNHNY and CDR2 is SVGAGI in the germline V gene (reference sequence). J lost 6 bases, V lost 4 bases, and 8 bases had no gene match. The CDR3 loop is CASSLDRGLTDGYTF. Written as DNA, the CDR3 is TGTGCCAGCAGTTTAGACAGGGGGCTGACCGATGGCTACACCTTC.

The chain joins TRBV29-1 to TRBJ1-1; D remains unclear. Germline V gene lookup returns CDR1 SQVTM and CDR2 ANQGSEA. The CDR3 is 12 residues long. Trimming left V 3 bases short and J 8 bases short, with 13 bases between. CDR3 DNA: TGCAGCGTTGAGGGGAGGGCAGAGGAAGCTTTCTTT. Its translation is CSVEGRAEEAFF.

This clone was seen just once. The chain uses TRBV4-2 and TRBJ2-1; 9 nucleotides match TRBD2. The germline V gene has CDR1 LGHNA and CDR2 YNFKEQ. V dropped 0 bases and J dropped 1; count of bases not matched to a gene: 4. This CDR3 is built from 17 residues. The CDR3 region has the DNA TGTGCCAGCAGCCAAGATCTAGCGGGGCCGTCCTACAATGAGCAGTTCTTC. Protein product: CASSQDLAGPSYNEQFF.

This sequence joins TRBV3-1 (or the pseudogene TRBV3-2) and TRBJ1-1, with TRBD1 matching 7 bases. The CDR3 runs to 18 residues. CDR1 is LGHDT and CDR2 is YNNKEL in the germline V gene (reference sequence). Losses at the gene ends were 1 base for V and 3 bases for J; bases not matched to a gene: 14. The CDR3 region is CASSQAYPRQGQYTEAFF. CDR3 nucleotide sequence: TGTGCCAGCAGCCAAGCCTACCCCCGACAGGGTCAATACACTGAAGCTTTCTTT.

This sequence joins TRBV9 and TRBJ1-6; D perhaps matches TRBD1 (5 bases). The CDR3 is 14 residues long. Trimming cost V 0 bases and J 9 bases, with 10 bases left between them. Germline-derived CDR1 and CDR2 are SGDLS and YYNGEE. CDR3 nucleotide sequence: TGTGCCAGCAGCGTAGCGGGGGAGGGTTCACCCCTCCACTTT. This encodes CASSVAGEGSPLHF.

This clone was detected a few times. This chain links TRBV27 with TRBJ2-7; 9 bases are a match to TRBD1. Per the germline V gene, CDR1 is MNHEY and CDR2 is SMNVEV (reference sequence). With V trimmed by 6 bases and J by 3 bases, 9 bases remained unmatched. The length of the CDR3 is 15 residues. CDR3 sequence reads: CASRGDRDWNYEQYF. CDR3 nucleotides: TGTGCCAGCAGGGGGGACAGGGATTGGAACTACGAGCAGTACTTC.

V gene TRBV4-2 combines with J gene TRBJ2-5, with D possibly TRBD2 on 6 matching bases. V was clipped by 0 bases and J by 6 bases, with 8 bases between them. There are 13 residues in the CDR3. CDR1 and CDR2 from the germline V gene are LGHNA and YNFKEQ. The CDR3 DNA reads TGTGCCAGCAGCCAAGACCGGGGGAAGACCCAGTACTTC. Protein sequence: CASSQDRGKTQYF.

This sequence joins TRBV27 and TRBJ1-2; D ambiguous. V lost 2 bases to trimming and J lost 8 bases, with 12 bases between them. The V gene's germline CDR1 is MNHEY and CDR2 SMNVEV (reference sequence). The CDR3 has 13 amino acids. The CDR3 DNA is TGTGCCAGCAGTTTAAACAGATACACGGGCTACACCTTC. Translating it yields CASSLNRYTGYTF.

This clone was picked up a small number of times. The genes are TRBV7-9 and TRBJ1-3, with D possibly TRBD1 on 5 matching bases. The CDR3 extends over 16 amino acids. The germline CDR1 and CDR2 sequences are SEHNR and FQNEAQ (reference sequence). V was shortened by 0 bases and J by 4 bases, with 13 bases between the two germline ends. The CDR3 DNA is TGTGCCAGCAGCTTAGCGGCAGGGCTAGGAGGAAACACCATATATTTT. The encoded protein is CASSLAAGLGGNTIYF.